This T cell receptor (beta chain) came from a study of blood T cell repertoires in COVID-19. Assay used: immunoSEQ multiplex PCR; TCRdb lists only in-frame clones, some missing. The sample records under 200,000 clones, approximately 86% being singletons. Source material: peripheral blood. The source is a man aged 60 to 69 with COVID-19, enrolled during active disease.

The CDR3 DNA sequence: TGTGCCAGCAGCTTCTTAGCGGGGGGTGAGACCCAGTACTTC. Its translation is CASSFLAGGETQYF. The chain couples TRBV11-2 to TRBJ2-5; 10 nucleotides match TRBD2. The CDR3 length is 14 residues. V shed 3 bases and J 5 bases; nucleotides not matched to a gene: 3. Looked up from germline, CDR1 is SGHAT and CDR2 is FQNNGV.